Detailed here is one T cell receptor beta chain. The entry originates in a study of blood T cell repertoires in COVID-19. Here immunoSEQ multiplex PCR was the method, and the copy in TCRdb shows in-frame clones only, minus some. Here the sample spans over 85,000 clones, more than 70% being singletons. The source is a woman in her fifties or sixties with acute or convalescent COVID-19. The sample was peripheral blood.

CDR3 sequence reads: CASFPVSVRDTRAGELFF. CDR3 DNA sequence: TGCGCCAGCTTCCCCGTGAGTGTGCGGGATACGAGGGCCGGGGAGCTGTTTTTT. J is TRBJ2-2 and V is TRBV10-2; possibly TRBD2 for D (6 bases). This CDR3 region has 18 residues. The V and J ends lost 8 bases and 6 bases respectively, with 28 bases between them. Germline V gene sequence: CDR1 WSHSY, CDR2 SAAADI.